The TCR beta chain described here comes from a study of T cells in Graves' hyperthyroidism and ophthalmopathy. This clonotype has at least ten counts. Amplified TCR beta CDR3 regions derived from RNA transcripts. HTBI primers were used for first-round RT-PCR of the TCR CDR3. Each CDR3 protein gets one entry after TCRdb re-called the multiplex PCR reads with MiXCR. This table has approximately 590,000 distinct CDR3 sequences, 15% to 18% appearing once. Trimming pared 0 bases from V and 7 bases from J, leaving 10 bases between. The germline V gene has CDR1 GTSNPN and CDR2 SVGIG (reference sequence). The CDR3 extends over 13 amino acids.

This TCR came from a woman aged 30 to 39 with Graves' hyperthyroidism. V and J are TRBV30 and TRBJ1-5; D is unresolved. Source material: blood. CDR3 amino acids: CAWSVTGSQPQHF. The DNA of the CDR3 is TGTGCCTGGAGTGTAACTGGGAGCCAGCCCCAGCATTTT. The variable domain in full, completed from reference TRBV30 and TRBJ1-5, reads SQTIHQWPATLVQPVGSPLSLECTVEGTSNPNLYWYRQAAGRGLQLLFYSVGIGQISSEVPQNLSASRPQDRQFILSSKKLLLSDSGFYLCAWSVTGSQPQHFGDGTRLSIL.